This is a list of T cell receptor beta chains from one sample in a study of shared clonotypes between healthy human individuals. Profiling relied on immunoSEQ multiplex PCR, and the TCRdb table lists in-frame clones only, not all of them. The repertoire has 470,000 or so clones, approximately 81% of them found once; the top ten carry approximately 11%. Sequences were obtained from PBMCs. The receptor set was obtained from a woman in her forties in good health. Some clones in this sample may be carry-over from other donors' samples. CDR3s include the opening cysteine and the closing phenylalanine or tryptophan. The order of the fields is clone size, J gene, V gene, D gene, CDR3 DNA, CDR3 protein. D genes are given only for firm matches. Clone sizes are given selectively: once, few, many, or a class where the clone is expanded.

- | TRBJ2-1 | TRBV9 | - | TGTGCCAGCAGCGCCGCAGGTAACTTATACAATGAGCAGTTCTTC | CASSAAGNLYNEQFF
once | TRBJ2-3 | TRBV6-1 | - | TGTGCCAGCAGTCCATCGGCCAGGGGAGTAGATACGCAGTATTTT | CASSPSARGVDTQYF
- | TRBJ2-7 | TRBV9 | - | TGTGCCAGCAGCGTAGCTCAGACCCCCGGGAACGAGCAGTACTTC | CASSVAQTPGNEQYF
- | TRBJ2-7 | TRBV5-4 | - | TGTGCCAGCAGCACCGCGGGGCCCCTTAGAGGCGAGCAGTACTTC | CASSTAGPLRGEQYF
- | TRBJ2-4 | TRBV7-9 | - | TGTGCCAGCAGCTATTTAGTACAGGGGAGGGATAACATTCAGTACTTC | CASSYLVQGRDNIQYF
- | TRBJ1-2 | TRBV6-1 | TRBD1 | TGTGCCAGCAGTGGACAGGGAGGTGACGGCTACACCTTC | CASSGQGGDGYTF
- | TRBJ1-4 | TRBV15 | TRBD1 | TGTGCCACCAGCCCGGGACAGATGTATGAAAAACTGTTTTTT | CATSPGQMYEKLFF
many | TRBJ2-7 | TRBV7-9 | TRBD2 | TGTGCCAGCAGCACCCGGACTAGCGGGAGCGACGAGCAGTACTTC | CASSTRTSGSDEQYF
- | TRBJ1-1 | TRBV11-2 | - | TGTGCCAGCACCCCAGAACCCGTGGTTACTGAAGCTTTCTTT | CASTPEPVVTEAFF
once | TRBJ1-1 | TRBV28 | - | TGTGCCAGCAGTTTTAGGGGGAACACTGAAGCTTTCTTT | CASSFRGNTEAFF